The present T cell receptor beta chain was sequenced within a study of blood T cell repertoires in COVID-19. Study summary: The study drew acute and convalescent COVID-19 samples from the United States, Italy and Spain. Sources were T cells, B-cell-depleted T cells, or PBMCs; the material itself was cDNA or gDNA.

This clone was seen a few times. The germline V gene has CDR1 SGHTA and CDR2 FQGNSA. The CDR3 spans 15 residues. V trimming: 2 bases; J trimming: 4 bases; junction bases outside the gene matches: 6. As originally analysed: Amplification with reference gene primers provided the estimates of nucleated cell counts. The repertoire was sequenced with immunoSEQ multiplex PCR; TCRdb's copy has only in-frame clones and lacks some. V and J calls and clone size are as listed in that table; D and trimming were resolved from the DNA. The sample lists around 270,000 clones, 80% to 90% occurring once. The chain is built from TRBV7-2 and TRBJ2-7, with 9 nucleotides matching TRBD1. The sequence was collected from a man aged 60-69 years with acute or convalescent COVID-19. The source material was peripheral blood. The CDR3 region is CASSLTGGASYEQYF. DNA for the CDR3: TGTGCCAGCAGCTTAACAGGGGGCGCTTCTTACGAGCAGTACTTC.